Each of the 30 T cell receptor beta chains below was sequenced from the same sample in a study of blood T cell repertoires in COVID-19. Only in-frame clones appear in the TCRdb table, and some are missing; sequencing was by immunoSEQ multiplex PCR. Of 200,000 to 250,000 clones detected, about 79% appear once; the ten largest clones hold about 3.2%. The specimen sequenced was PBMCs or T cells enriched from blood (not recorded which). All receptors come from a woman in her sixties or seventies who had recovered from COVID-19.

The genes are TRBV25-1 and TRBJ2-5, with D tentatively TRBD2 (6 bases). Trimming left V 0 bases short and J 7 bases short, with 18 bases between. Germline CDR1 MGHDK, CDR2 SYGVNS. This CDR3 comprises 16 residues. The chain's CDR3 is CASSEYGGGGFGTQYF. CDR3 DNA: TGTGCCAGCAGTGAATATGGGGGAGGAGGGTTTGGGACCCAGTACTTC.

A few counts support this clone. The V gene is TRBV6-1, the J gene TRBJ1-1; 9 bases agree with TRBD1. Germline V CDR1 and CDR2: MNHNS, SASEGT. V trimming: 3 bases; J trimming: 0 bases; junction bases outside the gene matches: 5. The CDR3 consists of 16 residues. Here the CDR3 reads CASSDGDRALNTEAFF. CDR3 nucleotides: TGTGCCAGCAGTGACGGGGACAGGGCCTTGAACACTGAAGCTTTCTTT.

This chain uses TRBV5-1 with TRBJ2-1; TRBD2 might be the D (5 bases). The CDR3 covers 12 residues. Germline lookup yields CDR1 SGHRS and CDR2 YFSETQ. Trimming took off 2 bases at V and 6 bases at J, with 6 bases between the two ends. The CDR3 loop is CASSFGINEQFF. The CDR3 region has the DNA TGCGCCAGCAGCTTCGGGATCAATGAGCAGTTCTTC. The complete variable domain, with remaining parts taken from reference TRBV5-1 and TRBJ2-1, reads KAGVTQTPRYLIKTRGQQVTLSCSPISGHRSVSWYQQTPGQGLQFLFEYFSETQRNKGNFPGRFSGRQFSNSRSEMNVSTLELGDSALYLCASSFGINEQFFGPGTRLTVL.

V gene TRBV15 combines with J gene TRBJ1-4; TRBD1 matches 9 bases. Trimming at V came to 1 base and at J to 0 bases, leaving 9 bases not matched to a gene. This CDR3 contains 19 residues. Per the germline V gene, CDR1 is LNHNV and CDR2 is YYDKDF (reference sequence). CDR3 sequence reads: CATSRGPGQGPATNEKLFF. CDR3 in DNA: TGTGCCACCAGCAGAGGCCCCGGACAGGGGCCGGCAACTAATGAAAAACTGTTTTTT.

V is TRBV19 and J is TRBJ1-5; 12 positions agree with TRBD1. Germline loops: CDR1 LNHDA, CDR2 SQIVND (reference sequence). The CDR3 runs 15 residues. The junction had 0 bases not matched to a gene; V was cut back by 1 base and J by 5 bases. The CDR3 sequence is CASSIGDRGHQPQHF. DNA for the CDR3: TGTGCCAGTAGTATAGGGGACAGGGGGCATCAGCCCCAGCATTTT. Filled out from reference TRBV19 and TRBJ1-5, the complete variable domain reads DGGITQSPKYLFRKEGQNVTLSCEQNLNHDAMYWYRQDPGQGLRLIYYSQIVNDFQKGDIAEGYSVSREKKESFPLTVTSAQKNPTAFYLCASSIGDRGHQPQHFGDGTRLSIL.

The chain combines TRBV7-9 with TRBJ1-2; 7 nucleotides align to TRBD1. The germline V gene encodes CDR1 SEHNR and CDR2 FQNEAQ (reference sequence). V lost 2 bases to trimming and J lost 7 bases; unmatched junction nucleotides: 4. The CDR3 covers 13 residues. The CDR3 reads CASSLKGGSGYTF. The CDR3 nucleotides read TGTGCCAGCAGCTTAAAAGGGGGCTCTGGCTACACCTTC.

The V call is TRBV27, the J call TRBJ2-7; 12 nucleotides agree with TRBD1. V was clipped by 3 bases and J by 5 bases; unmatched bases: 8. Germline V lookup: CDR1 MNHEY, CDR2 SMNVEV (reference sequence). The CDR3 is 16 residues long. CDR3 DNA sequence: TGTGCCAGCAGTTTTTCGTCCGGGACAGGGGGCCACGAGCAGTACTTC. It translates to CASSFSSGTGGHEQYF.

The chain uses TRBV19 and TRBJ2-1, with TRBD2 matching 8 bases. The germline gives CDR1 LNHDA, CDR2 SQIVND (reference sequence). This CDR3 comprises 17 residues. V trimming: 9 bases; J trimming: 10 bases; junction bases outside the gene matches: 23. CDR3 DNA: TGTGCCAGCCAACACACCGGGCGGGGGGCCGTGCTGGGGGAGCAGTTCTTC. Protein product: CASQHTGRGAVLGEQFF.

The chain carries TRBV7-2 and TRBJ2-3; TRBD2 agrees at 7 bases. This CDR3 contains 16 residues. Germline loops: CDR1 SGHTA, CDR2 FQGNSA. Losses at the gene ends were 3 bases for V and 5 bases for J; bases not matched to a gene: 11. CDR3 sequence (DNA): TGTGCCAGCAGCTTCTCGGGGGGACCCTTCAAAGATACGCAGTATTTT. Translation gives CASSFSGGPFKDTQYF.

This clone was seen only a few times. The genes are TRBV5-6 and TRBJ2-2; TRBD2 matches 10 bases. The length of the CDR3 is 16 residues. The germline V gene encodes CDR1 SGHDT and CDR2 YYEEEE. J lost 0 bases, V lost 3 bases, and 2 bases had no gene match. The CDR3 DNA reads as TGTGCCAGCAGCTCTCTAGCGGGAGCGAACACCGGGGAGCTGTTTTTT. Translation: CASSSLAGANTGELFF.

This chain uses TRBV27 with TRBJ1-4, with D perhaps matching TRBD1 (6 bases). Germline assignment: CDR1 MNHEY and CDR2 SMNVEV (reference sequence). The CDR3 length is 15 residues. V was pared by 4 bases and J by 4 bases, with 13 bases between. In DNA, the CDR3 is TGTGCCAGCAGTTCAATCACAGGGTTTAATGAAAAACTGTTTTTT. This encodes CASSSITGFNEKLFF.

The chain couples TRBV19 to TRBJ1-1, with 8 bases identical to TRBD1. Germline loops: CDR1 LNHDA, CDR2 SQIVND (reference sequence). This CDR3 contains 15 residues. The trim removed 7 bases at V and 0 bases at J, leaving 7 bases unmatched. CDR3: CASKTGEALNTEAFF. CDR3 DNA sequence: TGTGCCAGTAAGACAGGGGAGGCCCTGAACACTGAAGCTTTCTTT.

This clone was detected a few times. The genes are TRBV7-9 and TRBJ2-2; TRBD2 is a possible D gene (5 bases). This CDR3 is built from 14 residues. The germline V and J ends were trimmed by 8 bases and 0 bases, with 10 bases remaining between them. Germline V CDR1 and CDR2: SEHNR, FQNEAQ (reference sequence). The CDR3 is CASDPRANTGELFF. The CDR3, as DNA: TGTGCCAGCGACCCGCGGGCGAACACCGGGGAGCTGTTTTTT.

The chain combines TRBV19 with TRBJ2-5; 16 positions agree with TRBD2. The CDR3 has 16 residues. Looked up from germline, CDR1 is LNHDA and CDR2 is SQIVND (reference sequence). Losses at the gene ends were 6 bases for V and 5 bases for J; bases not matched to a gene: 6. In DNA, the CDR3 is TGTGCCAGTAGGGGACTAGCGGGGGGGCATTGGGAGACCCAGTACTTC. Translating gives CASRGLAGGHWETQYF.

The CDR3 loop reads CASSILTGGPDTQYF. The CDR3 bases are TGTGCCAGTAGTATACTAACAGGGGGTCCGGATACGCAGTATTTT. This chain uses TRBV19 with TRBJ2-3, with TRBD1 matching over 8 bases. V lost 2 bases to trimming and J lost 6 bases; unmatched junction nucleotides: 7. Per the germline V gene, CDR1 is LNHDA and CDR2 is SQIVND (reference sequence). The CDR3 length is 15 residues. Variable domain in full (rest from reference TRBV19 and TRBJ2-3): DGGITQSPKYLFRKEGQNVTLSCEQNLNHDAMYWYRQDPGQGLRLIYYSQIVNDFQKGDIAEGYSVSREKKESFPLTVTSAQKNPTAFYLCASSILTGGPDTQYFGPGTRLTVL.

This chain links TRBV3-1 (or the pseudogene TRBV3-2) with TRBJ2-7; D ambiguous. V dropped 3 bases and J dropped 7 bases, with 10 bases sitting between them. Looked up from germline, CDR1 is LGHDT and CDR2 is YNNKEL (reference sequence). This CDR3 region has 12 residues. For the CDR3, the DNA is TGTGCCAGCAGCCACGGAATCGGGGAGCAGTACTTC. The encoded protein is CASSHGIGEQYF.

The chain recombines TRBV11-1 with TRBJ1-2; TRBD1 matches 9 bases. CDR1 is SGHAT, CDR2 FQDESV, per germline (reference sequence). The V gene end was trimmed by 5 bases and the J gene end by 3 bases; junction bases not matched to a gene: 4. There are 14 residues in the CDR3. CDR3 sequence (DNA): TGTGCCAGCAGCCGAAACAGGGGGCACTATGGCTACACCTTC. It specifies CASSRNRGHYGYTF.

The rearrangement joins TRBV5-1 to TRBJ2-3, with 11 nucleotides matching TRBD1. Trimming took 1 base from V and 4 from J; bases not matched to a gene: 5. Germline V gene data show CDR1 as SGHRS and CDR2 as YFSETQ. The CDR3 has 16 amino acids. CDR3 bases: TGCGCCAGCAGCTTGTCGGGACAGGGGGGAGCAGATACGCAGTATTTT. Protein sequence: CASSLSGQGGADTQYF.

This chain connects TRBV7-9 to TRBJ1-1; D is perhaps TRBD1 (6 bases). The CDR3 is made up of 13 amino acids. Germline loops: CDR1 SEHNR, CDR2 FQNEAQ (reference sequence). V shed 2 bases and J shed 6 bases, with 10 bases lying between them. CDR3 DNA sequence: TGTGCCAGCAGCTTATTACAGGGTGCTGAAGCTTTCTTT. Protein product: CASSLLQGAEAFF.

This chain links TRBV5-5 with TRBJ2-7; D gene uncertain. The germline V and J ends were trimmed by 4 bases and 5 bases, with 7 bases remaining between them. Per germline, CDR1 SGHKS and CDR2 YYEKEE (reference sequence). The CDR3 sequence is 11 residues long. CDR3 in DNA: TGTGCCAGCAGCCACACCGACGAGCAGTACTTC. Its translation is CASSHTDEQYF.

The V and J genes are TRBV12-5 and TRBJ2-1, with 9 nucleotides matching TRBD2. The J segment lost 6 bases and the V segment lost 4 bases, leaving 7 bases of the junction unmatched. The CDR3 totals 15 residues. Germline lookup yields CDR1 LGHNT and CDR2 FRNRAP. CDR3 sequence (DNA): TGTGCTAGTGGTTCGACTAGCGGAGGGATCAATGAGCAGTTCTTC. It codes for CASGSTSGGINEQFF. Together with reference TRBV12-5 and TRBJ2-1, the CDR3 gives the full variable domain: DARVTQTPRHKVTEMGQEVTMRCQPILGHNTVFWYRQTMMQGLELLAYFRNRAPLDDSGMPKDRFSAEMPDATLATLKIQPSEPRDSAVYFCASGSTSGGINEQFFGPGTRLTVL.

The chain uses TRBV27 and TRBJ1-2; 7 bases are shared with TRBD1. Germline CDR1 reads MNHEY; CDR2 reads SMNVEV (reference sequence). V lost 6 bases, J lost 5 bases, and 9 bases stayed unmatched. The CDR3 has 14 amino acids. For the CDR3, the DNA is TGTGCCAGCAGATCCCTAGGGACAGATTATGGCTACACCTTC. It specifies CASRSLGTDYGYTF.

This clone showed up just once. The gene calls are TRBV19 and TRBJ2-5; D remains unclear. Trimming cost V 8 bases and J 1 base, with 8 bases left between them. The CDR3 has 12 residues. From germline, CDR1 is LNHDA and CDR2 SQIVND (reference sequence). CDR3 in DNA: TGTGCCAGTTCAACAGCCCAAGAGACCCAGTACTTC. Protein: CASSTAQETQYF.

The CDR3 is CASSVGTSGRHGTDTQYF. The DNA of the CDR3 is TGCGCCAGCAGCGTCGGGACTAGCGGGAGGCACGGCACAGATACGCAGTATTTT. The J gene is TRBJ2-3, the V gene TRBV5-1, with 15 bases fitting TRBD2. The CDR3 contains 18 residues. J was trimmed by 1 base and V by 4 bases; bases with no gene match: 7. Germline CDR1 reads SGHRS; CDR2 reads YFSETQ.

V usage is TRBV6-5 and J usage is TRBJ1-1; D uncertain. The CDR3 extends over 12 amino acids. Germline CDR1 and CDR2: MNHEY and SVGAGI. Trimming removed 4 bases at V and 8 bases at J, with 11 bases between. Written as DNA, the CDR3 is TGTGCCAGCAGTTCCCCTTCGGGGGAAGCTTTCTTT. This gives the protein CASSSPSGEAFF.

This clone was seen more than once but under ten times. This chain connects TRBV5-1 to TRBJ2-5; 10 bases are a match to TRBD2. The V gene end was trimmed by 4 bases and the J gene end by 4 bases; junction bases not matched to a gene: 4. Germline CDR1 SGHRS, CDR2 YFSETQ. CDR3 length equals 14 residues. The CDR3 protein is CASSEAGGPETQYF. The DNA for the CDR3 is TGCGCCAGCAGCGAAGCGGGGGGGCCAGAGACCCAGTACTTC.

This chain joins TRBV6-6 and TRBJ2-3; D perhaps matches TRBD2 (7 bases). In germline, CDR1 is MNHNY, CDR2 SVGAGI (reference sequence). The CDR3 is made up of 14 amino acids. Trimming cost V 5 bases and J 0 bases, with 9 bases left between them. The CDR3 region is CASSGGASTDTQYF. Here the CDR3 DNA reads TGTGCCAGCAGTGGGGGGGCTAGCACAGATACGCAGTATTTT.

V is TRBV5-4 and J is TRBJ2-1, with D maybe TRBD1 (6 bases). Germline CDR1 reads SGHNT; CDR2 reads YYREEE (reference sequence). Trimming took off 3 bases at V and 10 bases at J, with 8 bases between the two ends. The CDR3 has 11 residues. In nucleotides, the CDR3 is TGTGCCAGCAGCTCAGGACAGGAGCAGTTCTTC. It specifies CASSSGQEQFF.

This sequence joins TRBV6-2 or TRBV6-3 and TRBJ1-1; D remains ambiguous. The ends were cut back, 5 bases at V and 3 bases at J, with 10 bases in the middle. The CDR3 sequence is 13 residues long. From germline, CDR1 is MNHEY and CDR2 SVGEGT. The chain's CDR3 is CASSPRGYTEAFF. For the CDR3, the DNA is TGTGCCAGCAGTCCCCGCGGTTACACTGAAGCTTTCTTT.

The genes are TRBV29-1 and TRBJ2-3, with D tentatively TRBD1 (5 bases). Trimming stripped 2 bases from V and 0 bases from J, with 18 bases between. There are 17 residues in the CDR3. In germline, CDR1 is SQVTM, CDR2 ANQGSEA. CDR3 region: CSVEWGWGRSSTDTQYF. CDR3 coding DNA: TGCAGCGTTGAATGGGGATGGGGCCGGTCTAGCACAGATACGCAGTATTTT.